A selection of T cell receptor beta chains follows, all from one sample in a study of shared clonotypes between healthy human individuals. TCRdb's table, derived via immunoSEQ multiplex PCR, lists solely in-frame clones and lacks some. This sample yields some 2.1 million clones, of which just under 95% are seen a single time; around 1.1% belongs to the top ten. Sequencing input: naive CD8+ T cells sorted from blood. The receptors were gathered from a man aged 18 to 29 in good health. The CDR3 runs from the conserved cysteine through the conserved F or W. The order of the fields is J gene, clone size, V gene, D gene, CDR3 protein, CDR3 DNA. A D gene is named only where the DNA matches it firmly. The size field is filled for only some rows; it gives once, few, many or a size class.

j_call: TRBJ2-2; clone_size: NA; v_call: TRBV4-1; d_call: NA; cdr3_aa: CASSQLSGNTGELFF; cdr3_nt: TGCGCCAGCAGCCAACTTAGCGGTAACACCGGGGAGCTGTTTTTT
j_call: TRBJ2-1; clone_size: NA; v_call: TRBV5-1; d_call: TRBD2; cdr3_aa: CASSPGLAGVSYNEQFF; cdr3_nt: TGCGCCAGCAGCCCGGGACTAGCGGGGGTCTCCTACAATGAGCAGTTCTTC
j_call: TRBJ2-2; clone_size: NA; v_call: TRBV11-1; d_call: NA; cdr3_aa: CASSFFGGPNTGELFF; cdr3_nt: TGTGCCAGCAGCTTTTTTGGCGGGCCCAACACCGGGGAGCTGTTTTTT
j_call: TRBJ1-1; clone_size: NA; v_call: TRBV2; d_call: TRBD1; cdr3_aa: CASTPGQGDTEAFF; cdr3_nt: TGTGCCAGCACCCCGGGGCAGGGGGACACTGAAGCTTTCTTT
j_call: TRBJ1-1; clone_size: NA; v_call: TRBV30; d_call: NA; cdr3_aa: CAWKEGWGTEAFF; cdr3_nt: TGTGCCTGGAAGGAGGGATGGGGCACTGAAGCTTTCTTT
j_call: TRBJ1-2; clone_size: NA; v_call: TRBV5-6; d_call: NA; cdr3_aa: CASSFRTYYGYTF; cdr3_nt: TGTGCCAGCAGCTTCCGGACCTATTATGGCTACACCTTC
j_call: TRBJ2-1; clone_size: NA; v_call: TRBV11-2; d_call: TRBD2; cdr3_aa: CASSLAAGAYNEQFF; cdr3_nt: TGTGCCAGCAGCTTAGCAGCGGGGGCGTACAATGAGCAGTTCTTC
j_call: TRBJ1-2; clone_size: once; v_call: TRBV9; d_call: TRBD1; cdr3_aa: CASSVAGTAPNYGYTF; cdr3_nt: TGTGCCAGCAGCGTAGCAGGGACAGCTCCTAACTATGGCTACACCTTC
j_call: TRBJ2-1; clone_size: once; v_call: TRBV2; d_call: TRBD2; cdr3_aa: CASSLAGLNNEQFF; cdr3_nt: TGTGCCAGCAGCCTGGCGGGACTAAACAATGAGCAGTTCTTC
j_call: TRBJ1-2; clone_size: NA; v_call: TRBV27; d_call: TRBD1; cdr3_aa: CASSLEGAPGYGYTF; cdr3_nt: TGTGCCAGCAGTTTAGAGGGGGCGCCGGGCTATGGCTACACCTTC
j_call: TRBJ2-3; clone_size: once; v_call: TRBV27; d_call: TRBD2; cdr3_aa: CASSPTSGITDTQYF; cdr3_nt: TGTGCCAGCAGTCCTACTAGCGGGATCACAGATACGCAGTATTTT
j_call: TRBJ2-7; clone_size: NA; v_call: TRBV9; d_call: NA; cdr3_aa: CASSLTPKGEQYF; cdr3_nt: TGTGCCAGCAGCTTGACTCCGAAGGGCGAGCAGTACTTC
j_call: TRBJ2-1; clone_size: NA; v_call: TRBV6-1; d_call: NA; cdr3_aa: CASRLDPGDEQFF; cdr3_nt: TGTGCCAGCAGGCTGGACCCTGGGGATGAGCAGTTCTTC
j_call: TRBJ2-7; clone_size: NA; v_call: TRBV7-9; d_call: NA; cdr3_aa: CASSLDRDEQYF; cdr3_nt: TGTGCCAGCAGCTTGGATAGGGACGAGCAGTACTTC
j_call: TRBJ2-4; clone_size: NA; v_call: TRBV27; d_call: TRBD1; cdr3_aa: CASSPGTGVIAKNIQYF; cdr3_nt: TGTGCCAGCAGTCCCGGGACAGGGGTGATAGCCAAAAACATTCAGTACTTC
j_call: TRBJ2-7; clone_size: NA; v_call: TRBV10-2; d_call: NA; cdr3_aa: CASSEYGPPYEQYF; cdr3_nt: TGCGCCAGCAGTGAGTATGGGCCGCCTTACGAGCAGTACTTC
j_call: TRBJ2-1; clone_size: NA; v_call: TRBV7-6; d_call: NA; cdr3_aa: CASSWLSAYEQFF; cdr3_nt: TGTGCCAGCAGCTGGCTTAGCGCGTATGAGCAGTTCTTC
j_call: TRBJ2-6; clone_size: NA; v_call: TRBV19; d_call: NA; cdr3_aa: CASSILPSGANVLTF; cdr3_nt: TGTGCCAGTAGTATACTGCCCTCTGGGGCCAACGTCCTGACTTTC
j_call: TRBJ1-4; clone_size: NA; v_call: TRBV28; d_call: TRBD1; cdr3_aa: CASSFQGANEKLFF; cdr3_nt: TGTGCCAGCAGTTTTCAGGGGGCAAATGAAAAACTGTTTTTT